This T cell receptor beta chain was observed in a study of T-cell memory formation after mild COVID-19. TCRdb called the 5' RACE reads again in MiXCR, with one record for every CDR3 protein. The table lists approximately 300,000 distinct CDR3 sequences, approximately 20% of them singletons. The CDR3 extends over 15 amino acids. Trimming at V came to 6 bases and at J to 0 bases, leaving 4 bases not matched to a gene. CDR1 is SEHNR, CDR2 FQNEAQ, per germline (reference sequence). This clonotype was observed a handful of times. The J gene is TRBJ1-4, the V gene TRBV7-9, with 7 bases lining up with TRBD1. This TCR was sampled from a man in his late teens or twenties who had mild COVID-19 (a few samples of this study predate the infection). Cell type and time point are not known. The sequenced material came from PBMCs or a T cell subset sorted from them (not recorded which). CDR3 bases: TGTGCCAGCAGTCGTACAGGGGCAACTAATGAAAAACTGTTTTTT. Translation: CASSRTGATNEKLFF. Complete variable domain (other parts from reference TRBV7-9 and TRBJ1-4): DTGVSQNPRHKITKRGQNVTFRCDPISEHNRLYWYRQTLGQGPEFLTYFQNEAQLEKSRLLSDRFSAERPKGSFSTLEIQRTEQGDSAMYLCASSRTGATNEKLFFGSGTQLSVL.